This T cell receptor (beta chain) was profiled in a study of T cells in Graves' hyperthyroidism and ophthalmopathy. This CDR3 has 15 residues. The germline V and J ends were trimmed by 5 bases and 4 bases, with 14 bases remaining between them. CDR1 is MGHDK, CDR2 SYGVNS, per germline. This clonotype was recorded a few times. TCR beta CDR3 regions were amplified from RNA. The HTBI primer set was used in a first-round RT-PCR of the TCR CDR3. TCRdb re-called the multiplex PCR reads with MiXCR, one entry per CDR3 protein. The table records about 590,000 distinct CDR3 sequences, approximately 14% of them present only once. No ophthalmopathy progression within 18 months constituted stable Graves' hyperthyroidism.

The chain carries TRBV25-1 and TRBJ2-2; D may correspond to TRBD1 or TRBD2 (6 bases each). This TCR came from a woman aged 25 to 39 with Graves' hyperthyroidism. Sequencing input: blood. The CDR3 nucleotides are TGTGCCAGCAGTTTGTGGGGGGCCGTCACCGGGGAGCTGTTTTTT. It specifies CASSLWGAVTGELFF.